One T cell receptor beta chain is described in this entry. The clone's antigen remains unknown. No per-base quality is available; no much larger clone lies one base away. A second Seattle source provided samples from volunteer blood donors who had recovered from COVID-19. Each collaborating institution followed its own protocols to collect whole blood in K2EDTA tubes. For TCRbeta analysis, collaborators shipped samples in one of three forms: frozen whole blood, isolated PBMCs, or DNA extracted from either of those sample types. The sample comes from a study of blood T cell repertoires in COVID-19 (TCRdb year 2020). For the study in its entirety: Samples from collaborators originated in the United States, Italy and Spain and spanned both the acute and convalescent phases of COVID-19. Samples came from the ongoing ImmuneRACE study (first 160 participants) plus 1,254 subjects from 6 global collaborators. The repertoires were released in a freely available public database intended as a resource for research on the immune response to SARS-CoV-2. Subjects who had been exposed to COVID-19, were actively infected with it, or had recovered from it provided the deeply sampled blood TCRbeta repertoires that made up the dataset. The material from the prospective study consisted of cDNA or gDNA derived from T cells, B-cell-depleted T cells, or PBMCs. Where available, HLA class I and class II types were taken from metadata supplied by the sample provider and were not determined by assay-based typing. Nearly every sample came with metadata listing a de-identified subject ID, COVID-19 status, age in years and sex. Findings and caveats that apply to the study as a whole: How much clinical and demographic metadata was included differed by source and by participant, and the metadata was provided uncurated.

The CDR3 numbers 12 residues from cysteine through phenylalanine. Of all the DNA, just the CDR3 is kept, 36 bases in frame from base 1. A distance of 12 bases separates the germline ends of V and J, which lose 5 bases and 7 bases respectively. The germline V gene supplies CDR1 SQVTM and CDR2 ANQGSEA. The immunoSEQ Assay, a bias-controlled multiplex PCR, was used to amplify TCRbeta CDR3 regions from genomic DNA. As for the original processing: Nucleated cell counts per sample were estimated from amplification of reference gene primers within the assay. Sequence reads were collapsed and filtered to measure the absolute abundance of every unique TCRbeta CDR3 rearrangement. For each sample, productive Simpson clonality was calculated as the square root of Simpson's diversity index across productive rearrangements. Here the immuneACCESS table is served through TCRdb, limited to in-frame sequences with V and J called. Missing clones are a known gap in these copies; in checked studies unresolved V genes cover under half, and the rest lacks a known reason. The V and J calls and clone size come from that table; D and trimming were worked out from the DNA. A total of some 210,000 clones appear in this sample, about nine tenths of them only once. The top ten constitute roughly 6% of the sample.

This sequence uses TRBV29-1 and TRBJ1-5, with an unclear D gene assignment. The TCR originated in a man aged 60-69 years who had recovered from COVID-19. Sequencing used peripheral blood. The nucleotide sequence reads TGCAGCGTTAGGCAGGATAAACAGCCCCAGCATTTT. Translated, it reads CSVRQDKQPQHF.